This T cell receptor (beta chain) originates from a study of metastatic and nonmetastatic thyroid tumors. In the study overall: The comparison covered peripheral blood and tumor or nodule tissue in malignant and benign thyroid patients.

From the PCR reads, TCRdb re-called clones with MiXCR. The repertoire holds around 6,000 clones, about 30% seen once, with roughly two fifths in the top ten. Not a single patient had been given any form of treatment at any point before undergoing thyroid surgery. This clone counts as medium-sized. The sequencing input was adjacent normal tissue. This clonotype was obtained from a male donor with papillary thyroid cancer or a benign thyroid nodule (not recorded which). Some clones in this sample may be carry-over from other donors' samples.

This CDR3 is CASSLQGKGSDTQYF. CDR3 nucleotide sequence: TGCGCCAGCAGCTTGCAGGGTAAGGGGTCGGATACGCAGTATTTT. The V gene is TRBV5-1, the J gene TRBJ2-3; D is possibly TRBD1 (5 bases). Germline lookup yields CDR1 SGHRS and CDR2 YFSETQ. V lost 1 base to trimming and J lost 6 bases, with 15 bases between them. This CDR3 is built from 15 residues.